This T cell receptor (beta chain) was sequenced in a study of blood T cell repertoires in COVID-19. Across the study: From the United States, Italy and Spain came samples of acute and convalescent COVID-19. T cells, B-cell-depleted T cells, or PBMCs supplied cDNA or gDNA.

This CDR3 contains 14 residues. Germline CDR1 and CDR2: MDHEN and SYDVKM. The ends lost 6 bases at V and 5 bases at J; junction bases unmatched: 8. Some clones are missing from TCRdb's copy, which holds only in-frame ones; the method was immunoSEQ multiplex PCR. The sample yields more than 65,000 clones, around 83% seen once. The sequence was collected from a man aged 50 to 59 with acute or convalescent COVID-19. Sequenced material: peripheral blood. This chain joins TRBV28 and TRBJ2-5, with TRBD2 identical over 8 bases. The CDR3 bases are TGTGCCAGCAGGACGGGGGGGGGCCGTGAGACCCAGTACTTC. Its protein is CASRTGGGRETQYF.